This is a list of T cell receptor beta chains from one sample in a study of T cell responses to AZD1222 COVID-19 vaccine. The repertoire was sequenced with immunoSEQ multiplex PCR; TCRdb's copy has only in-frame clones and lacks some. This sample yields around 130,000 clones, of which roughly 90% are seen a single time; 3.5% to 4.5% belongs to the top ten. This specimen was peripheral blood, taken 28 days after the second AZD1222 dose. The receptors derive from an adult who received the AZD1222 COVID-19 vaccine. CDR3s include the opening cysteine and the closing phenylalanine or tryptophan. A D gene is named only where the DNA matches it firmly. Not every row has a clone size; where given, it reads once, few, many or a size class.

j_call,clone_size,v_call,d_call,cdr3_nt,cdr3_aa
TRBJ1-2,few,TRBV2,-,TGTGCCAGCAGTGCTTTGAAGGGACCCCGTGATGGCTACACCTTC,CASSALKGPRDGYTF
TRBJ2-2,once,TRBV4-1,-,TGCGCCAGCAGCCAAGCCGGGGGGAACACCGGGGAGCTGTTTTTT,CASSQAGGNTGELFF
TRBJ2-2,-,TRBV19,-,TGTGCCAGTAGCCCAGGGCGGACCGGGGAGCTGTTTTTT,CASSPGRTGELFF
TRBJ2-1,-,TRBV7-3,TRBD2,TGTGCCAGCAGCCGGGGGGGCAGCAATGAGCAGTTCTTC,CASSRGGSNEQFF
TRBJ1-6,-,TRBV11-2,TRBD1,TGTGCCAGCAGCCCCCGGGACAGGGTTTATAATTCACCCCTCCACTTT,CASSPRDRVYNSPLHF
TRBJ2-2,once,TRBV4-3,-,TGCGCCAGCAGCCAAGACGCAGGAATCATCGGGGAGCTGTTTTTT,CASSQDAGIIGELFF
TRBJ2-3,-,TRBV9,TRBD2,TGTGCCAGCAGCGGGCCTAGCGGGGTGGGAGTGGATACGCAGTATTTT,CASSGPSGVGVDTQYF
TRBJ2-1,-,TRBV4-1,-,TGCGCCAGCAGCCAATCCAGCGGCTCCTACAATGAGCAGTTCTTC,CASSQSSGSYNEQFF
TRBJ1-4,-,TRBV3-1/TRBV3-2,TRBD1,TGTGCCAGCAGAGACAGGGGGACTAATGAAAAACTGTTTTTT,CASRDRGTNEKLFF
TRBJ2-5,-,TRBV2,TRBD2,TGTGCCAGCGGGGCGGGAGGGCCGGAGACCCAGTACTTC,CASGAGGPETQYF
TRBJ1-2,-,TRBV7-2,-,TGTGCCAGCAGCTTAGATAACGTGGTGGGACTGAGTGGCTACACCTTC,CASSLDNVVGLSGYTF
TRBJ2-3,-,TRBV7-3,TRBD1,TGTGCCAGCAGCCAATGGGACAGGGGGCTGGATACGCAGTATTTT,CASSQWDRGLDTQYF
TRBJ1-2,-,TRBV6-2/TRBV6-3,-,TGTGCCAGCAGTTACTCGGGCACAGTCTATGGCTACACCTTC,CASSYSGTVYGYTF
TRBJ2-3,-,TRBV4-1,-,TGCGCCAGCAGCCTCGGGCAGGGAGGAGATACGCAGTATTTT,CASSLGQGGDTQYF